This T cell receptor beta chain was recorded in a study of radiation and T cells in renal cell carcinoma. Sequenced by immunoSEQ multiplex PCR; TCRdb stores in-frame clones only, minus some. Of around 78,000 clones in the sample, roughly nine tenths were seen once. Time point denoted: blood 4 weeks post-SBRT, at nephrectomy. Stated treatment: 15 Gy SBRT to primary tumor, nephrectomy 4 weeks later. This CDR3 region has 15 residues. V lost 0 bases and J lost 4, with 11 bases in between. Germline CDR1 and CDR2: SGHRS and YFSETQ. This TCR came from a woman aged 70-85 years with renal cell carcinoma. The chain links TRBV5-1 to TRBJ1-5; possible D gene TRBD1, 6 bases. The sequences come from blood, collected from a patient whose treatment included radiotherapy and nephrectomy. CDR3: CASSLEGGKNQPQHF. In DNA form, the CDR3 reads TGCGCCAGCAGCTTGGAAGGGGGGAAGAATCAGCCCCAGCATTTT.